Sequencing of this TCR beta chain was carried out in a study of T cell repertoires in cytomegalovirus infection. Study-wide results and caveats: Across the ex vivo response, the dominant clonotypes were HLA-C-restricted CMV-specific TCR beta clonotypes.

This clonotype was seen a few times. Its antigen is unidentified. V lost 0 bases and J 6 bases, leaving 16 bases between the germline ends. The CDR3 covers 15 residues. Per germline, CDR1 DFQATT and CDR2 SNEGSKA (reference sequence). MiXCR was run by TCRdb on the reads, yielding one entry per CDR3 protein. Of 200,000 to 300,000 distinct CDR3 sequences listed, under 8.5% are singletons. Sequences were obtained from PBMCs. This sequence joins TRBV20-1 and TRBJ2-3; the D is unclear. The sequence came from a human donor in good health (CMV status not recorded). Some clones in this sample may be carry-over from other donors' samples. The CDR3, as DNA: TGCAGTGCTAGAGATCCGACCAGCTTAGACGATACGCAGTATTTT. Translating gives CSARDPTSLDDTQYF.